The 24 T cell receptor beta chains in this list originate from one sample, sequenced in a study of radiotherapy plus CTLA-4 blockade in lung cancer. Libraries were prepared by immunoSEQ multiplex PCR; TCRdb keeps only in-frame clonotypes and omits some of them. The data show tens of thousands of clones, roughly 86% seen once. The source was peripheral blood, collected from a patient treated with radiotherapy plus ipilimumab. The receptors were gathered from a human donor with non-small cell lung cancer whose response to radiotherapy plus ipilimumab could not be evaluated.

V and J are TRBV28 and TRBJ1-5, with D uncertain. The CDR3 spans 14 residues. V was clipped by 2 bases and J by 1 base, with 6 bases between them. Germline V gene lookup returns CDR1 MDHEN and CDR2 SYDVKM. The CDR3 DNA reads as TGTGCCAGCAGTTTAATAGAAAGCAATCAGCCCCAGCATTTT. Protein: CASSLIESNQPQHF.

The chain carries TRBV7-9 and TRBJ2-7, with a tentative D call TRBD1 (6 bases). The CDR3 contains 14 residues. V lost 4 bases and J 0 bases, leaving 10 bases between the germline ends. Germline V gene sequence: CDR1 SEHNR, CDR2 FQNEAQ (reference sequence). The CDR3 sequence: CASSSGTSSYEQYF. The CDR3 DNA sequence: TGTGCCAGCAGCTCCGGGACATCCTCCTACGAGCAGTACTTC.

The J gene is TRBJ1-1, the V gene TRBV27, with TRBD1 matching over 9 bases. The germline CDR1 and CDR2 sequences are MNHEY and SMNVEV (reference sequence). V shed 3 bases and J 10 bases; nucleotides not matched to a gene: 15. CDR3 size: 16 residues. Written as DNA, the CDR3 is TGTGCCAGCAGTTTGGAGGACAGGGGACTATTCACCCTAGCTTTCTTT. Its translation: CASSLEDRGLFTLAFF.

The rearrangement links TRBV7-3 to TRBJ2-1, with 9 bases fitting TRBD2. CDR3 size: 14 residues. J was trimmed by 9 bases and V by 4 bases; bases with no gene match: 7. The germline V gene encodes CDR1 SGHTA and CDR2 FQGTGA. The CDR3 is CASSSVAGVTEQFF. The CDR3 nucleotides are TGTGCCAGCAGCTCCGTAGCGGGAGTCACTGAGCAGTTCTTC.

Points on this clone: One end of the junction does not line up with germline, which may come from a read error. The chain uses TRBV10-3 and TRBJ1-5; TRBD1 is a possible D gene (6 bases). The CDR3 totals 16 residues. Germline lookup yields CDR1 ENHRY and CDR2 SYGVKD. CDR3: CATSESWPGGNQPQHF. CDR3 in DNA: TGTGCCACCAGTGAGTCCTGGCCAGGGGGCAATCAGCCCCAGCATTTT.

This rearrangement joins TRBV27 to TRBJ2-1, with TRBD1 matching over 8 bases. CDR1 is MNHEY and CDR2 is SMNVEV in the germline V gene (reference sequence). This CDR3 region has 15 residues. V lost 5 bases to trimming and J lost 4 bases; unmatched junction nucleotides: 7. CDR3 DNA: TGTGCCAGCAGTCCGGCCGGACAGGGATACAATGAGCAGTTCTTC. It specifies CASSPAGQGYNEQFF.

V and J are TRBV27 and TRBJ2-7; D ambiguous. Germline V gene data show CDR1 as MNHEY and CDR2 as SMNVEV (reference sequence). V lost 5 bases and J 4 bases, leaving 12 bases between the germline ends. The CDR3 has 13 amino acids. DNA for the CDR3: TGTGCCAGCAGTACCCCGCTACGGTACGAGCAGTACTTC. Translated, it gives CASSTPLRYEQYF.

In DNA form, the CDR3 reads TGTGCCAGTAAGGACAGGAGCTCCTACGAGCAGTACTTC. It is translated as CASKDRSSYEQYF. The J gene is TRBJ2-5, the V gene TRBV28; 7 nucleotides match TRBD1. The DNA end lines up better with TRBJ2-7; the J call may be wrong. The V gene's germline CDR1 is MDHEN and CDR2 SYDVKM. The CDR3 loop spans 13 amino acids.

The V and J genes are TRBV19 and TRBJ2-1; a possible D gene is TRBD1 (5 bases). This CDR3 is 15 amino acids long. Trimming pared 0 bases from V and 6 bases from J, leaving 12 bases between. CDR1 is LNHDA, CDR2 SQIVND, per germline (reference sequence). CDR3 bases: TGTGCCAGTAGTATAGATCCCAGGGAACGCAATGAGCAGTTCTTC. Its protein is CASSIDPRERNEQFF. The whole variable domain, remainder taken from reference TRBV19 and TRBJ2-1, is DGGITQSPKYLFRKEGQNVTLSCEQNLNHDAMYWYRQDPGQGLRLIYYSQIVNDFQKGDIAEGYSVSREKKESFPLTVTSAQKNPTAFYLCASSIDPRERNEQFFGPGTRLTVL.

The rearrangement links TRBV19 to TRBJ1-2, with D perhaps TRBD1 (5 bases). V dropped 5 bases and J dropped 0 bases, with 10 bases sitting between them. The CDR3 has 14 amino acids. Germline lookup yields CDR1 LNHDA and CDR2 SQIVND (reference sequence). DNA for the CDR3: TGTGCCAGTAGTCCCCGGGGGTCTAACTATGGCTACACCTTC. Translation gives CASSPRGSNYGYTF.

As concerns this clone: This same CDR3 is encoded by further DNA sequences in the sample. The CDR3 spells CASSLRTGGRETQYF. CDR3 nucleotide sequence: TGTGCCAGCAGCCTCAGGACAGGGGGCCGGGAGACCCAGTACTTC. The gene calls are TRBV28 and TRBJ2-5; 11 nucleotides line up with TRBD1. Looked up from germline, CDR1 is MDHEN and CDR2 is SYDVKM. The CDR3 extends over 15 amino acids. The V segment lost 6 bases and the J segment 5 bases; nucleotides outside the gene matches: 8.

The chain combines TRBV4-2 with TRBJ2-1; the match to TRBD1 covers 10 bases. The V and J ends lost 0 bases and 16 bases, in that order; junction bases with no gene match: 6. From germline, CDR1 is LGHNA and CDR2 YNFKEQ. The CDR3 is 13 amino acids. CDR3 in amino acids: CASSQDWDRGSFF. In nucleotides, the CDR3 is TGTGCCAGCAGCCAAGATTGGGACAGGGGTTCTTTCTTC.

The chain joins TRBV7-3 to TRBJ2-3, with 9 nucleotides matching TRBD1. V lost 4 bases to trimming and J lost 3 bases; unmatched junction nucleotides: 5. CDR3 size: 15 residues. Germline V gene lookup returns CDR1 SGHTA and CDR2 FQGTGA. The CDR3 here is CASSSTGGRTDTQYF. Here the CDR3 DNA reads TGTGCCAGCAGCTCGACAGGGGGTAGGACAGATACGCAGTATTTT.

The chain joins TRBV16 to TRBJ2-1; a possible D gene is TRBD2 (6 bases). The CDR3 is 16 residues long. The ends were cut back, 4 bases at V and 3 bases at J, with 16 bases in the middle. Per the germline V gene, CDR1 is KGHSY and CDR2 is FQNENV. The CDR3 nucleotides are TGTGCCAGCAGCCTAGGGTGGCTAGCGCTCTACAATGAGCAGTTCTTC. It is translated as CASSLGWLALYNEQFF. The whole variable domain, filled in from reference TRBV16 and TRBJ2-1, reads GEEVAQTPKHLVRGEGQKAKLYCAPIKGHSYVFWYQQVLKNEFKFLISFQNENVFDETGMPKERFSAKCLPNSPCSLEIQATKLEDSAVYFCASSLGWLALYNEQFFGPGTRLTVL.

CDR3 sequence reads: CASSQVRGQGRDEAFF. The CDR3 DNA sequence: TGCGCCAGCAGCCAAGTCCGGGGACAGGGCAGGGATGAAGCTTTCTTT. The chain links TRBV4-3 to TRBJ1-1; TRBD1 agrees at 9 bases. V shed 1 base, J shed 7 bases, and the junction held 10 bases outside the gene matches. Germline CDR1 is LGHNA and CDR2 is YSLEER. The CDR3 length is 16 residues.

The chain combines TRBV28 with TRBJ1-5; possible D gene TRBD1, 6 bases. The CDR3 is 17 amino acids. Germline lookup yields CDR1 MDHEN and CDR2 SYDVKM. The germline V and J ends were trimmed by 6 bases and 0 bases, with 18 bases remaining between them. CDR3 DNA sequence: TGTGCCAGCAGGGTGGGCCGGGACAACTATAGCAATCAGCCCCAGCATTTT. Translation: CASRVGRDNYSNQPQHF.

This clone was observed a single time. The CDR3 DNA reads as TGTGCCAGCAGTTCACTAGTACAAGAGACCCAGTACTTC. Translation: CASSSLVQETQYF. The chain joins TRBV27 to TRBJ2-5; tentatively, D is TRBD2 (5 bases). From germline, CDR1 is MNHEY and CDR2 SMNVEV (reference sequence). V lost 4 bases and J 2 bases, leaving 8 bases between the germline ends. The CDR3 extends over 13 amino acids.

The J gene is TRBJ2-2, the V gene TRBV6-5; the match to TRBD2 covers 9 bases. Germline V gene lookup returns CDR1 MNHEY and CDR2 SVGAGI. Trimming cost V 0 bases and J 6 bases; bases outside gene matches: 2. The CDR3 contains 15 residues. CDR3 region: CASSYSAGGAGELFF. The CDR3 bases are TGTGCCAGCAGTTACTCGGCGGGAGGGGCCGGGGAGCTGTTTTTT.

This clone was found a few times. The chain is built from TRBV6-6 and TRBJ2-7; TRBD1 agrees at 7 bases. CDR1 MNHNY and CDR2 SVGAGI come from the germline V gene (reference sequence). The CDR3 sequence is 14 residues long. With V trimmed by 5 bases and J by 0 bases, 4 bases remained unmatched. The CDR3 DNA follows: TGTGCCAGCAGTAGACAGGGAAGCTCCTACGAGCAGTACTTC. It codes for CASSRQGSSYEQYF.

The chain employs TRBV10-1 and TRBJ1-1, with 8 bases identical to TRBD1. V shed 6 bases and J 3 bases; nucleotides not matched to a gene: 15. Per germline, CDR1 WNHNN and CDR2 SYGVQD (reference sequence). This CDR3 is built from 17 residues. CDR3 sequence reads: CASRDIWDRNGDTEAFF. The CDR3 region has the DNA TGCGCCAGCAGGGATATTTGGGACAGGAATGGGGACACTGAAGCTTTCTTT.

The gene calls are TRBV11-2 and TRBJ2-5, with D possibly being TRBD2 (5 bases). Trimming pared 5 bases from V and 4 bases from J, leaving 20 bases between. The CDR3 is 16 amino acids. Germline values: CDR1 SGHAT, CDR2 FQNNGV. The CDR3 reads CASSPQTGSLRETQYF. The CDR3 DNA reads TGTGCCAGCAGCCCCCAGACGGGGAGCCTACGAGAGACCCAGTACTTC.

This sequence joins TRBV9 and TRBJ2-1; 9 nucleotides agree with TRBD2. V lost 4 bases and J lost 7; bases outside the gene matches: 3. This CDR3 is 13 amino acids long. Germline loops: CDR1 SGDLS, CDR2 YYNGEE. The CDR3 region has the DNA TGTGCCAGCAGCCCTCTAGCGGGAAATGAGCAGTTCTTC. It encodes CASSPLAGNEQFF. Full variable domain (missing parts from reference TRBV9 and TRBJ2-1): DSGVTQTPKHLITATGQRVTLRCSPRSGDLSVYWYQQSLDQGLQFLIQYYNGEERAKGNILERFSAQQFPDLHSELNLSSLELGDSALYFCASSPLAGNEQFFGPGTRLTVL.

This chain joins TRBV18 and TRBJ1-2, with D possibly matching TRBD1 (5 bases). Trimming cost V 3 bases and J 4 bases, with 12 bases left between them. The CDR3 contains 14 residues. Germline V gives CDR1 KGHSH, CDR2 LQKENI. This CDR3 reads CASSPNRNSYGYTF. The DNA of the CDR3 is TGTGCCAGCTCACCGAACAGGAACTCCTATGGCTACACCTTC.

The chain is built from TRBV28 and TRBJ1-5, with D perhaps matching TRBD1 (6 bases). Germline assignment: CDR1 MDHEN and CDR2 SYDVKM. Trimming shortened V by 5 bases and J by 0 bases, and 20 bases separated the two germline ends. The CDR3 is made up of 18 amino acids. CDR3 nucleotide sequence: TGTGCCAGCAGTACTGCAGGGGCCCGACCCATTAGCAATCAGCCCCAGCATTTT. Translation: CASSTAGARPISNQPQHF.